The entry that follows covers one T cell receptor (beta chain) sequence. V was pared by 3 bases and J by 4 bases, with 16 bases of the junction left unmatched. The CDR3 consists of 18 residues. Germline CDR1 and CDR2: MDHEN and SYDVKM. CD45RO-negative, CCR7-positively selected cells formed the naive CD8 fraction, excluding terminally differentiated effector memory CD45RA+ cells. Profiled with immunoSEQ multiplex PCR; TCRdb holds only in-frame clones, not every one. The sample contains about 750,000 clones, nearly 95% of which appear only once. The sample is drawn from a study of shared clonotypes between healthy human individuals.

Source material: naive CD8+ T cells sorted from blood. V gene TRBV28 combines with J gene TRBJ1-2; TRBD1 agrees at 8 bases. The receptor was derived from a young man in good health. CDR3 loop: CASSFPRTGDRSAYGYTF. DNA of the CDR3: TGTGCCAGCAGTTTTCCGCGAACCGGGGACAGGTCCGCCTATGGCTACACCTTC.